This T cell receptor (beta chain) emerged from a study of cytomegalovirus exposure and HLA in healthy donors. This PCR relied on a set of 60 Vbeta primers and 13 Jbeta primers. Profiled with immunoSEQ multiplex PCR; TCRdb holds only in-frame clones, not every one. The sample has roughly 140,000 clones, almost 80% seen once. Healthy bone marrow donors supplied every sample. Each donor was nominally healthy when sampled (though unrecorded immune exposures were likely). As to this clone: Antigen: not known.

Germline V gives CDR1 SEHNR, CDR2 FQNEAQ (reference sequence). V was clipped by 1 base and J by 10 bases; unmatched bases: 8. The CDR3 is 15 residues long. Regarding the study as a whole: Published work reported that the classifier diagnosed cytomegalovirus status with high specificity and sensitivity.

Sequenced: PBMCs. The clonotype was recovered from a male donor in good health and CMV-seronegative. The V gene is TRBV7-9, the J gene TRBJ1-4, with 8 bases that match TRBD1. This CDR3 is CASSLGAGGLGKLFF. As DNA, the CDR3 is TGTGCCAGCAGCTTAGGGGCAGGGGGCCTCGGAAAACTGTTTTTT.